A selection of T cell receptor beta chains follows, all from one sample in a study of T cell responses to AZD1222 COVID-19 vaccine. Assay used: immunoSEQ multiplex PCR; TCRdb lists only in-frame clones, some missing. The table lists more than 140,000 clones, about 87% of them singletons. The starting material was peripheral blood, obtained on day 0 of AZD1222 vaccination. Receptors originate from an adult in good health. Both conserved end residues are part of each CDR3. D genes are given only for firm matches. Clone size is not always given. Where it is, it says once, few, many or a class for expanded clones.

abundance: .
v_gene: TRBV30
j_gene: TRBJ1-5
d_gene: .
CDR3aa: CAWSDQFNQPQHF
CDR3nt: TGTGCCTGGAGCGACCAGTTCAATCAGCCCCAGCATTTT

abundance: .
v_gene: TRBV9
j_gene: TRBJ1-4
d_gene: .
CDR3aa: CASSMGPRAPTPEGLFF
CDR3nt: TGTGCCAGCAGCATGGGGCCCCGGGCCCCGACCCCCGAAGGACTGTTTTTT

abundance: .
v_gene: TRBV9
j_gene: TRBJ1-2
d_gene: .
CDR3aa: CASSPPRQARYGYTF
CDR3nt: TGTGCCAGCAGCCCACCCAGACAGGCCCGCTATGGCTACACCTTC

abundance: .
v_gene: TRBV7-8
j_gene: TRBJ2-1
d_gene: TRBD2
CDR3aa: CASSLTAGVNNEQFF
CDR3nt: TGTGCCAGCAGCTTAACAGCGGGAGTCAACAATGAGCAGTTCTTC

abundance: .
v_gene: TRBV12-5
j_gene: TRBJ2-1
d_gene: TRBD2
CDR3aa: CASGLGGLAWNEQFF
CDR3nt: TGTGCTAGTGGTTTGGGGGGACTAGCGTGGAATGAGCAGTTCTTC

abundance: .
v_gene: TRBV19
j_gene: TRBJ2-7
d_gene: .
CDR3aa: CASSSSGRQYF
CDR3nt: TGTGCCAGTAGTTCATCCGGGCGGCAGTACTTC

abundance: .
v_gene: TRBV6-2/TRBV6-3
j_gene: TRBJ1-5
d_gene: .
CDR3aa: CASSSPGLYQPQHF
CDR3nt: TGTGCCAGCAGTTCCCCAGGGTTATATCAGCCCCAGCATTTT

abundance: .
v_gene: TRBV28
j_gene: TRBJ2-7
d_gene: .
CDR3aa: CASTSPRGRAYEQYF
CDR3nt: TGTGCCAGCACCTCCCCCAGAGGCCGAGCCTACGAGCAGTACTTC

abundance: .
v_gene: TRBV7-9
j_gene: TRBJ1-2
d_gene: .
CDR3aa: CASSLVARVDYGYTF
CDR3nt: TGTGCCAGCAGCTTAGTCGCCAGGGTTGACTATGGCTACACCTTC

abundance: .
v_gene: TRBV28
j_gene: TRBJ2-1
d_gene: TRBD2
CDR3aa: CASSSSSGHLQNEQFF
CDR3nt: TGTGCCAGCAGTTCATCTAGCGGCCACCTGCAGAATGAGCAGTTCTTC

abundance: .
v_gene: TRBV28
j_gene: TRBJ1-3
d_gene: .
CDR3aa: CASSTPGRRGPYYTIYF
CDR3nt: TGTGCCAGCAGTACACCCGGCCGGAGGGGACCTTACTACACCATATATTTT

abundance: .
v_gene: TRBV6-1
j_gene: TRBJ1-2
d_gene: .
CDR3aa: CASSEVFRDYGYTF
CDR3nt: TGTGCCAGCAGTGAAGTTTTCAGGGACTATGGCTACACCTTC

abundance: many
v_gene: TRBV27
j_gene: TRBJ2-7
d_gene: .
CDR3aa: CASSLQQGLAGEQYF
CDR3nt: TGTGCCAGCAGTTTACAACAGGGTTTGGCGGGGGAGCAGTACTTC

abundance: .
v_gene: TRBV7-9
j_gene: TRBJ1-2
d_gene: .
CDR3aa: CASSLTGGSGYTF
CDR3nt: TGTGCCAGCAGCTTAACTGGGGGGTCAGGCTACACCTTC

abundance: few
v_gene: TRBV14
j_gene: TRBJ1-1
d_gene: .
CDR3aa: CASSLGRGGAHNTEAFF
CDR3nt: TGTGCCAGCAGCCTCGGACGGGGGGGAGCCCATAACACTGAAGCTTTCTTT

abundance: once
v_gene: TRBV28
j_gene: TRBJ1-2
d_gene: TRBD1
CDR3aa: CASSTPRQGLRGYGYTF
CDR3nt: TGTGCCAGCAGTACCCCGCGACAGGGGCTGAGGGGCTATGGCTACACCTTC

abundance: .
v_gene: TRBV28
j_gene: TRBJ2-7
d_gene: TRBD1
CDR3aa: CASSRPRQGTLEGEQYF
CDR3nt: TGTGCCAGCAGCCGACCGAGACAGGGGACGTTGGAAGGAGAGCAGTACTTC

abundance: .
v_gene: TRBV5-4
j_gene: TRBJ2-7
d_gene: TRBD2
CDR3aa: CASSLVGREDYEQYF
CDR3nt: TGTGCCAGCAGCTTGGTCGGGCGGGAGGACTACGAGCAGTACTTC

abundance: .
v_gene: TRBV9
j_gene: TRBJ2-5
d_gene: TRBD2
CDR3aa: CASSARGTSGKETQYF
CDR3nt: TGTGCCAGCAGCGCCCGCGGGACTAGCGGGAAAGAGACCCAGTACTTC

abundance: .
v_gene: TRBV28
j_gene: TRBJ1-6
d_gene: .
CDR3aa: CASSQTNSPLHF
CDR3nt: TGTGCCAGCAGTCAGACAAATTCACCCCTCCACTTT

abundance: .
v_gene: TRBV4-3
j_gene: TRBJ2-3
d_gene: .
CDR3aa: CASSQFAGGISTDTQYF
CDR3nt: TGCGCCAGCAGCCAATTTGCAGGAGGAATTTCCACAGATACGCAGTATTTT

abundance: .
v_gene: TRBV12-5
j_gene: TRBJ1-2
d_gene: TRBD1
CDR3aa: CASGLGGDSYGYTF
CDR3nt: TGTGCTAGTGGTTTGGGCGGGGACAGCTATGGCTACACCTTC

abundance: .
v_gene: TRBV18
j_gene: TRBJ1-3
d_gene: .
CDR3aa: CASSPGPISSGNTIYF
CDR3nt: TGTGCCAGCTCACCAGGACCGATCTCCTCTGGAAACACCATATATTTT

abundance: .
v_gene: TRBV7-9
j_gene: TRBJ2-5
d_gene: .
CDR3aa: CASSPPSRNQETQYF
CDR3nt: TGTGCCAGCAGCCCTCCAAGCCGGAACCAAGAGACCCAGTACTTC

abundance: .
v_gene: TRBV19
j_gene: TRBJ2-6
d_gene: TRBD1
CDR3aa: CASTETGTSGANVLTF
CDR3nt: TGTGCCAGTACGGAGACAGGGACCTCTGGGGCCAACGTCCTGACTTTC

abundance: .
v_gene: TRBV7-2
j_gene: TRBJ2-1
d_gene: .
CDR3aa: CASSPRRGQKFF
CDR3nt: TGTGCCAGCAGCCCCCGGCGGGGTCAGAAGTTCTTC

abundance: .
v_gene: TRBV14
j_gene: TRBJ1-6
d_gene: TRBD1
CDR3aa: CASSQGRTGARSPLHF
CDR3nt: TGTGCCAGCAGCCAAGGTCGGACAGGGGCGCGTTCACCCCTCCACTTT

abundance: .
v_gene: TRBV9
j_gene: TRBJ1-4
d_gene: .
CDR3aa: CASSVGGTNEKLFF
CDR3nt: TGTGCCAGCAGCGTAGGAGGGACAAATGAAAAACTGTTTTTT

abundance: once
v_gene: TRBV25-1
j_gene: TRBJ1-3
d_gene: TRBD1
CDR3aa: CASSETGVGGNTIYF
CDR3nt: TGTGCCAGCAGTGAAACAGGGGTAGGTGGAAACACCATATATTTT

abundance: .
v_gene: TRBV14
j_gene: TRBJ2-1
d_gene: .
CDR3aa: CASSQVRAFSYNEQFF
CDR3nt: TGTGCCAGCAGCCAAGTTAGAGCGTTCTCCTACAATGAGCAGTTCTTC

abundance: .
v_gene: TRBV13
j_gene: TRBJ2-1
d_gene: .
CDR3aa: CASSLRTRGNEQFF
CDR3nt: TGTGCCAGCAGCCTCCGGACGAGAGGTAATGAGCAGTTCTTC

abundance: .
v_gene: TRBV5-4
j_gene: TRBJ1-2
d_gene: .
CDR3aa: CASSLAGSRGYTF
CDR3nt: TGTGCCAGCAGCTTGGCAGGGTCGCGTGGCTACACCTTC

abundance: once
v_gene: TRBV19
j_gene: TRBJ1-2
d_gene: .
CDR3aa: CASSIGVADYGYTF
CDR3nt: TGTGCCAGTAGTATAGGGGTTGCCGACTATGGCTACACCTTC

abundance: .
v_gene: TRBV5-8
j_gene: TRBJ1-1
d_gene: .
CDR3aa: CASSLVGRSNEAFF
CDR3nt: TGTGCCAGCAGCTTGGTGGGAAGGTCCAATGAAGCTTTCTTT

abundance: .
v_gene: TRBV6-2/TRBV6-3
j_gene: TRBJ1-2
d_gene: .
CDR3aa: CASSYSWQNDYGYTF
CDR3nt: TGTGCCAGCAGTTACTCTTGGCAGAATGACTATGGCTACACCTTC

abundance: .
v_gene: TRBV4-3
j_gene: TRBJ2-2
d_gene: TRBD2
CDR3aa: CASSQFLAGGGTGELFF
CDR3nt: TGCGCCAGCAGCCAATTCTTAGCGGGAGGGGGCACCGGGGAGCTGTTTTTT

abundance: .
v_gene: TRBV5-1
j_gene: TRBJ2-2
d_gene: TRBD2
CDR3aa: CASRQDSGSTGELFF
CDR3nt: TGCGCCAGCAGACAGGATAGCGGGAGTACCGGGGAGCTGTTTTTT

abundance: .
v_gene: TRBV13
j_gene: TRBJ2-5
d_gene: .
CDR3aa: CASRVLGVQETQYF
CDR3nt: TGTGCCAGCAGGGTACTCGGGGTTCAAGAGACCCAGTACTTC

abundance: .
v_gene: TRBV19
j_gene: TRBJ2-4
d_gene: .
CDR3aa: CATRVKNIQYF
CDR3nt: TGTGCCACCAGGGTTAAAAACATTCAGTACTTC

abundance: few
v_gene: TRBV28
j_gene: TRBJ1-5
d_gene: TRBD1
CDR3aa: CASSLSAGGVNQPQHF
CDR3nt: TGTGCCAGCAGTTTATCGGCAGGGGGCGTGAATCAGCCCCAGCATTTT

abundance: .
v_gene: TRBV28
j_gene: TRBJ1-5
d_gene: TRBD1
CDR3aa: CASSLTGVGQPQHF
CDR3nt: TGTGCCAGCAGTCTGACAGGGGTGGGTCAGCCCCAGCATTTT

abundance: .
v_gene: TRBV19
j_gene: TRBJ1-1
d_gene: TRBD1
CDR3aa: CASRGTGVVGAFF
CDR3nt: TGTGCCAGCCGAGGGACAGGGGTTGTCGGAGCTTTCTTT

abundance: .
v_gene: TRBV18
j_gene: TRBJ1-5
d_gene: TRBD1
CDR3aa: CASSRTGQPDQPQHF
CDR3nt: TGTGCCAGCTCACGTACGGGACAGCCCGATCAGCCCCAGCATTTT

abundance: .
v_gene: TRBV4-2
j_gene: TRBJ1-1
d_gene: TRBD1
CDR3aa: CASSRGGTGNTEAFF
CDR3nt: TGTGCCAGCAGTAGAGGGGGCACCGGGAACACTGAAGCTTTCTTT

abundance: .
v_gene: TRBV5-6
j_gene: TRBJ1-2
d_gene: TRBD1
CDR3aa: CASSLATGVYGYTF
CDR3nt: TGTGCCAGCAGCTTGGCGACAGGGGTCTATGGCTACACCTTC

abundance: .
v_gene: TRBV10-3
j_gene: TRBJ1-1
d_gene: TRBD1
CDR3aa: CAISEQGTNTEAFF
CDR3nt: TGTGCCATCAGTGAACAGGGGACAAACACTGAAGCTTTCTTT

abundance: .
v_gene: TRBV3-1/TRBV3-2
j_gene: TRBJ1-4
d_gene: .
CDR3aa: CASSQVSRGGEKLFF
CDR3nt: TGTGCCAGCAGCCAAGTATCCAGGGGTGGGGAAAAACTGTTTTTT

abundance: .
v_gene: TRBV5-1
j_gene: TRBJ1-1
d_gene: .
CDR3aa: CASSSQGGGNTEAFF
CDR3nt: TGCGCCAGCAGCTCACAGGGAGGGGGGAACACTGAAGCTTTCTTT

abundance: .
v_gene: TRBV11-3
j_gene: TRBJ2-1
d_gene: TRBD2
CDR3aa: CASSFSGSGGVDNEQFF
CDR3nt: TGTGCCAGCAGCTTCTCGGGTTCGGGGGGGGTTGACAATGAGCAGTTCTTC

abundance: .
v_gene: TRBV11-3
j_gene: TRBJ2-7
d_gene: TRBD2
CDR3aa: CASSPDPGLAGGRSSYEQYF
CDR3nt: TGTGCCAGCAGCCCCGACCCCGGACTAGCGGGAGGTAGGAGCTCCTACGAGCAGTACTTC

abundance: once
v_gene: TRBV10-3
j_gene: TRBJ2-7
d_gene: TRBD2
CDR3aa: CAISSAGAFNEQYF
CDR3nt: TGTGCCATCAGCTCGGCGGGAGCGTTCAACGAGCAGTACTTC

abundance: .
v_gene: TRBV7-3
j_gene: TRBJ2-1
d_gene: TRBD2
CDR3aa: CASSFSGLGANEQFF
CDR3nt: TGTGCCAGCAGCTTCAGTGGACTAGGAGCTAATGAGCAGTTCTTC